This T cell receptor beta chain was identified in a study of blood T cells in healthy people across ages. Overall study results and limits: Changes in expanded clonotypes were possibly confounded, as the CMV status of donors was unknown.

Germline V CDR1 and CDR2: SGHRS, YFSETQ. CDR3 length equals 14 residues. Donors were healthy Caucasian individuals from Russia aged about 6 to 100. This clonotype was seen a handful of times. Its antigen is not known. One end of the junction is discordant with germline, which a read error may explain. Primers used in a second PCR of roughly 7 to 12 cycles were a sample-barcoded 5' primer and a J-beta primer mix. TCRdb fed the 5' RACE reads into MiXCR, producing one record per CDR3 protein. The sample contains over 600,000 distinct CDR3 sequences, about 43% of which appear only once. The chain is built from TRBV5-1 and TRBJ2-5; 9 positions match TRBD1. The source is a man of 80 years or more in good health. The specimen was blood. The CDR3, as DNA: TGTGCCAGTTCAGGGAGGACAGGGGAGCAGACCCAGTACTTC. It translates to CASSGRTGEQTQYF. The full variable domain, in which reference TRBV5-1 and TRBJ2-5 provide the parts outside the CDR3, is KAGVTQTPRYLIKTRGQQVTLSCSPISGHRSVSWYQQTPGQGLQFLFEYFSETQRNKGNFPGRFSGRQFSNSRSEMNVSTLELGDSALYLCASSGRTGEQTQYFGPGTRLLVL.